A selection of T cell receptor beta chains follows, all from one sample in a study of human T cells and chemical hapten exposure. MiXCR was run by TCRdb on the RACE reads, yielding one entry per CDR3 protein. The repertoire holds about 40,000 distinct CDR3 sequences, around 3.2% seen once, with under 8.5% in the top ten. The sequences come from whole blood, collected in connection with sensitization to the hapten diphenylcyclopropenone (DPC). These receptor sequences come from a man in his forties with alopecia areata. Some clones in this sample may be carry-over from other donors' samples. CDR3s include the opening cysteine and the closing phenylalanine or tryptophan. The order of the fields is J gene, D gene, V gene, clone size, CDR3 protein, CDR3 DNA. D genes are given only for firm matches. Each size is once, few or many counts, or a class when the clone is expanded.

>TRBJ2-6|NA|TRBV5-1|many
CASSLGATGANVLTF
TGCGCCAGCAGCTTGGGGGCCACCGGGGCCAACGTCCTGACTTTC
>TRBJ2-7|TRBD1|TRBV6-6|many
CAVGQGPYEQYF
TGTGCCGTGGGACAGGGGCCCTACGAGCAGTACTTC
>TRBJ2-4|NA|TRBV6-2/TRBV6-3|many
CASSRSGRGTKNIQYF
TGTGCCAGCAGTCGATCAGGGCGAGGGACCAAAAACATTCAGTACTTC
>TRBJ2-1|TRBD2|TRBV2|many
CASSDETSGRNEQFF
TGTGCCAGCAGTGACGAGACTAGCGGGAGGAATGAGCAGTTCTTC
>TRBJ2-7|TRBD1|TRBV6-1|few
CASSTMGQGSYEQYF
TGTGCCAGCAGCACAATGGGACAGGGGAGTTACGAGCAGTACTTC
>TRBJ1-1|NA|TRBV27|many
CAGKYNPSDRQNTEAFF
TGTGCCGGCAAATATAACCCGTCTGACAGGCAGAACACTGAAGCTTTCTTT
>TRBJ2-2|NA|TRBV7-3|few
CASRTDLTGELFF
TGTGCCAGTAGGACAGACTTGACCGGGGAGCTGTTTTTT
>TRBJ2-7|NA|TRBV4-1|many
CASSQGTPYEQYF
TGCGCCAGCAGCCAAGGGACTCCTTACGAGCAGTACTTC
>TRBJ2-7|NA|TRBV15|few
CATSRAQSYEQYF
TGTGCCACCAGCAGAGCACAGAGTTACGAGCAGTACTTC
>TRBJ1-6|NA|TRBV28|many
CASSPFLTGSSYNSPLHF
TGTGCCAGCAGTCCTTTTTTAACAGGGAGCTCCTATAATTCACCCCTCCACTTT
>TRBJ2-1|TRBD2|TRBV7-6|many
CASSLVGPTGGYNEQFF
TGTGCCAGCAGCTTAGTTGGTCCGACGGGGGGGTACAATGAGCAGTTCTTC
>TRBJ2-1|NA|TRBV7-9|many
CASSLLNNEQFF
TGTGCCAGCAGCTTATTGAACAATGAGCAGTTCTTC
>TRBJ2-7|NA|TRBV5-1|many
CASSRMGGLYEQYF
TGCGCCAGCAGCCGGATGGGGGGTTTGTACGAGCAGTACTTC
>TRBJ2-3|NA|TRBV12-3/TRBV12-4|many
CASRGQGKDTQYF
TGTGCCAGCAGGGGGCAGGGGAAAGATACGCAGTATTTT
>TRBJ1-2|TRBD1|TRBV6-5|many
CASTGGFPHGYTF
TGTGCCAGTACAGGGGGTTTCCCCCATGGCTACACCTTC
>TRBJ1-2|NA|TRBV12-3/TRBV12-4|many
CASRLDYGYTF
TGTGCCAGCAGGCTCGACTATGGCTACACCTTC
>TRBJ2-7|TRBD1|TRBV28|many
CASSLPTTGAQYF
TGTGCCAGCAGTTTGCCCACTACAGGGGCGCAGTACTTC
>TRBJ1-1|NA|TRBV7-2|many
CASSSYGVLAFF
TGTGCCAGCAGCTCCTACGGGGTTCTCGCTTTCTTT
>TRBJ2-3|NA|TRBV29-1|many
CSVDPRVTDTQYF
TGCAGCGTTGACCCGAGGGTCACAGATACGCAGTATTTT
>TRBJ2-5|NA|TRBV5-1|many
CASSLGDSIETQYF
TGCGCCAGCAGCTTGGGGGACTCCATCGAGACCCAGTACTTC